This TCR beta chain came from a study of T cell changes during pregnancy in multiple sclerosis. Profiled with immunoSEQ multiplex PCR; TCRdb holds only in-frame clones, not every one. In the table there are around 34,000 clones, under 90% of which are singletons. Trimming took 10 bases from V and 6 from J, leaving 11 bases between them. The germline CDR1 and CDR2 sequences are SNHLY and FYNNEI. The CDR3 runs 11 residues. The clonotype comes from a female donor with multiple sclerosis, enrolled in a pregnancy study. The J gene is TRBJ2-3, the V gene TRBV2; D not certain. Here the sequenced sample was CD8+ T cells from peripheral blood mononuclear cells, taken after pregnancy. The chain's CDR3 is CATSASDTQYF. The CDR3, as DNA: TGTGCCACGTCAGCGTCGGATACGCAGTATTTT.